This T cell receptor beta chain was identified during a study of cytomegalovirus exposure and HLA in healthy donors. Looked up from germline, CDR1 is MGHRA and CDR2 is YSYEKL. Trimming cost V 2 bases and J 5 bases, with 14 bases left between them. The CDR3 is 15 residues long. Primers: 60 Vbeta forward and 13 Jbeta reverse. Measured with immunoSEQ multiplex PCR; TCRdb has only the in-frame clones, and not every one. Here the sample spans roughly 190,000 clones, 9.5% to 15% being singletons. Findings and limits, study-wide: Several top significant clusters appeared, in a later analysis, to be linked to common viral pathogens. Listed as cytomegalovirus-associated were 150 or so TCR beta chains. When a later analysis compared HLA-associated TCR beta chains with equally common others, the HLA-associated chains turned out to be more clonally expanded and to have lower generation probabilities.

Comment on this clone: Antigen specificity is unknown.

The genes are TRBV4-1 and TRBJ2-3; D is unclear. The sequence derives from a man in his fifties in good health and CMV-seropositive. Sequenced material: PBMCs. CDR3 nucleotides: TGCGCCAGCAGCCAATCGCCGTCGTTCGGAGATACGCAGTATTTT. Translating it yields CASSQSPSFGDTQYF.